This T cell receptor (beta chain) stems from a study of T cells in Graves' hyperthyroidism and ophthalmopathy. Trimming took off 0 bases at V and 0 bases at J, with 8 bases between the two ends. The CDR3 has 15 amino acids. Germline V CDR1 and CDR2: MNHEY, SVGEGT. RNA transcripts yielded amplified TCR beta CDR3 regions. In the first-round RT-PCR of the TCR CDR3, the HTBI primer set was used. One entry per CDR3 protein results from TCRdb running MiXCR on the multiplex PCR reads. The repertoire holds around 430,000 distinct CDR3 sequences, with around 14% as singletons. This clonotype was detected only a few times. Its antigen is not identified. Notes on the study in general: In validation, the model predicted ophthalmopathy. These predictions came a median roughly seven months before onset. Clonotypes that were expanded in thyroid above 0.001 mostly appeared in blood too.

The sample was blood. The V and J genes are TRBV6-2 or TRBV6-3 and TRBJ1-2; D call uncertain. The sequence was collected from a woman between 25 and 40 years old with Graves' hyperthyroidism. CDR3 DNA: TGTGCCAGCAGTTACTCGACACTTCCTAACTATGGCTACACCTTC. Protein: CASSYSTLPNYGYTF.